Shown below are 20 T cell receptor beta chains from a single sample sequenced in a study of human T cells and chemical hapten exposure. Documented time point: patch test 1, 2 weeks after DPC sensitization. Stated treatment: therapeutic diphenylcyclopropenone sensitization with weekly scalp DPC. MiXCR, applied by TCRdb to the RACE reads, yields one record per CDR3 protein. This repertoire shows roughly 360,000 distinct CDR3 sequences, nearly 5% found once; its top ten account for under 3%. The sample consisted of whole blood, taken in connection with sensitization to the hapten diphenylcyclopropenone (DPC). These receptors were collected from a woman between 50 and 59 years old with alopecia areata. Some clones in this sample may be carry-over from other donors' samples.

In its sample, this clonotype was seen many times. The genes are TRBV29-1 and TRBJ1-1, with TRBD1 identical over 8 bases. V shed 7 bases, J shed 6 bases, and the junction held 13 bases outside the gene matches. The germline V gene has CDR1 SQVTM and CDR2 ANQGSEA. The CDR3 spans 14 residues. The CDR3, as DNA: TGCAGCGGACACCCAGGGGGCCTGTCGGCTGAAGCTTTCTTT. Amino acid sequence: CSGHPGGLSAEAFF. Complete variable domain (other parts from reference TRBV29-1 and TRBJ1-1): SAVISQKPSRDICQRGTSLTIQCQVDSQVTMMFWYRQQPGQSLTLIATANQGSEATYESGFVIDKFPISRPNLTFSTLTVSNMSPEDSSIYLCSGHPGGLSAEAFFGQGTRLTVV.

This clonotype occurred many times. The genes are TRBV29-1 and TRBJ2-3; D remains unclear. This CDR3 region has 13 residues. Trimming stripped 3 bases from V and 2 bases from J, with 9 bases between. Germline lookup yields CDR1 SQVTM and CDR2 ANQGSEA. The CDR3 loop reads CSVDSVYTDTQYF. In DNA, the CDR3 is TGCAGCGTTGATTCAGTTTACACAGATACGCAGTATTTT.

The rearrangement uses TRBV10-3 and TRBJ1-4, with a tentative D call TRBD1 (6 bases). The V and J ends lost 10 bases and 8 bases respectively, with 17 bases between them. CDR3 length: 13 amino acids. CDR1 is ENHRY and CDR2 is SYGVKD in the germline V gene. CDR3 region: CATTTGAREKLFF. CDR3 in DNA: TGTGCCACCACAACGGGGGCAAGGGAAAAACTGTTTTTT.

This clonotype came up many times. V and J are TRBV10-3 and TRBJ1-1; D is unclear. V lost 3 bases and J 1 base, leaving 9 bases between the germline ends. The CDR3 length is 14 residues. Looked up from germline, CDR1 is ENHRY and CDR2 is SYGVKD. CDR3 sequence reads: CAISEGQSNTEAFF. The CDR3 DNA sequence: TGTGCCATCAGTGAAGGGCAGTCGAACACTGAAGCTTTCTTT.

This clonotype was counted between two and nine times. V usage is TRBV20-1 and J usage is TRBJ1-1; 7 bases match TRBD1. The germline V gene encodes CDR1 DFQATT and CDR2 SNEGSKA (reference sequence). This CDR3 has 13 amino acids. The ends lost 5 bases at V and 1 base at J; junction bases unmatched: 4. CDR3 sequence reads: CSAEDRRNTEAFF. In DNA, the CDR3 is TGCAGTGCTGAGGACAGGCGGAACACTGAAGCTTTCTTT.

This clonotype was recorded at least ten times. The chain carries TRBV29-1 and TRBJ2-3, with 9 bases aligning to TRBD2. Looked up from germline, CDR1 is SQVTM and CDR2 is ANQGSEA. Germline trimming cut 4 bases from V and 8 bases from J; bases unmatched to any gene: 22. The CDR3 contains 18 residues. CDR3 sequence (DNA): TGCAGCGTTGCGGGGGCATTAGCGGGAGAGATTGGATTAGGTACGCAGTATTTT. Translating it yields CSVAGALAGEIGLGTQYF.

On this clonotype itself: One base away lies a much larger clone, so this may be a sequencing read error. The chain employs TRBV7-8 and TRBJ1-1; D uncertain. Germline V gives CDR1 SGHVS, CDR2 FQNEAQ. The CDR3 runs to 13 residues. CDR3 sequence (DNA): TGTGCCAGCAGCTGGCTCATGAACACTGAAGCTTTATTT. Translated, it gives CASSWLMNTEALF.

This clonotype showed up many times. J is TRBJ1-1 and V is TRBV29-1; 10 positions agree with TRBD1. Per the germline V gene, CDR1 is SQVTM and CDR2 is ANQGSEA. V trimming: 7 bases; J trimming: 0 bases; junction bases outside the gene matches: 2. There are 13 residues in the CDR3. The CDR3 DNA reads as TGCAGCGGGGACAGGGGAATGAACACTGAAGCTTTCTTT. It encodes CSGDRGMNTEAFF.

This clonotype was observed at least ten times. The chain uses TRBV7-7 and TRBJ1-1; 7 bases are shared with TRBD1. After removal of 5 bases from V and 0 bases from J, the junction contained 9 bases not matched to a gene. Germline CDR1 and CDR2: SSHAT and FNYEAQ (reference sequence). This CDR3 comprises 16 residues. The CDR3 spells CASSPLGQIMNTEAFF. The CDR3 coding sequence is TGTGCCAGCAGCCCCCTGGGACAGATCATGAACACTGAAGCTTTCTTT.

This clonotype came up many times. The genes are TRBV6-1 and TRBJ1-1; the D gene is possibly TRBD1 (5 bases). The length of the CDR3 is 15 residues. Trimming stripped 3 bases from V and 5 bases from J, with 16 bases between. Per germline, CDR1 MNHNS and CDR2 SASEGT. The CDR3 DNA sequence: TGTGCCAGCAGTGACGACGACTCAGGGCAAACTGAAGCTTTCTTT. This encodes CASSDDDSGQTEAFF.

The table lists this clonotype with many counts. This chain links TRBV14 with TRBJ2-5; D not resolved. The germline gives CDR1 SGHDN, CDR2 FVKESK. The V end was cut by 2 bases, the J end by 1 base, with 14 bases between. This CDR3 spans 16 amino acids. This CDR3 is CASSQRSAFPQETQYF. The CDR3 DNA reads TGTGCCAGCAGCCAAAGGAGCGCCTTCCCCCAAGAGACCCAGTACTTC.

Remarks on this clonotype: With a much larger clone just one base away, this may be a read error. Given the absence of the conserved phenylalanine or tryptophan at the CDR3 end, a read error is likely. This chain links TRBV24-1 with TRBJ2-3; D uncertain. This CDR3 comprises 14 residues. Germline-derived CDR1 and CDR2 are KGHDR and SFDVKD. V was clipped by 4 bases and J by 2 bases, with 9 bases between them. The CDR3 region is CATSDPGFTDTQYL. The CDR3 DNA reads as TGTGCCACCAGTGACCCTGGTTTCACAGATACGCAGTATTTG.

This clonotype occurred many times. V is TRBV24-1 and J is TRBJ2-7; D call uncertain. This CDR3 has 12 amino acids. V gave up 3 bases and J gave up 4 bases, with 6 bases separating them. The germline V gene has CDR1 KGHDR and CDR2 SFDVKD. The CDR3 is CATSDRNYEQYF. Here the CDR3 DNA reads TGTGCCACCAGTGATAGGAATTACGAGCAGTACTTC.

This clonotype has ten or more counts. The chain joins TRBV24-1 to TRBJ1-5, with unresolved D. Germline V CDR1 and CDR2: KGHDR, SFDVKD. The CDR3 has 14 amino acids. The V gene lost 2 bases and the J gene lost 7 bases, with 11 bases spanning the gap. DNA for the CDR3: TGTGCCACCAGTGATTCATCCGGTCGGCAGCCCCAGCATTTT. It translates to CATSDSSGRQPQHF.

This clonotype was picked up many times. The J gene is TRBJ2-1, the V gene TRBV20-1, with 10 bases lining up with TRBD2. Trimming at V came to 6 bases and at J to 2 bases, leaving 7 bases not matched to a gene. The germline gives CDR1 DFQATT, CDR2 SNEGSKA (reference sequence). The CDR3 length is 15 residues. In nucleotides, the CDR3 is TGCAGTGCCCCGGGACTAGCGTTAACCTACAATGAGCAGTTCTTC. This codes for CSAPGLALTYNEQFF.

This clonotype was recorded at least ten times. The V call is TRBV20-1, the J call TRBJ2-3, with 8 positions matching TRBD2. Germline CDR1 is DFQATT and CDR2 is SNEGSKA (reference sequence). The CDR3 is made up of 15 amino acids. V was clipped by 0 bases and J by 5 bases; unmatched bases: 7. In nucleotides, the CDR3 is TGCAGTGCTAGAGATGACGGGGGGGCGGGAGATACGCAGTATTTT. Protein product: CSARDDGGAGDTQYF.

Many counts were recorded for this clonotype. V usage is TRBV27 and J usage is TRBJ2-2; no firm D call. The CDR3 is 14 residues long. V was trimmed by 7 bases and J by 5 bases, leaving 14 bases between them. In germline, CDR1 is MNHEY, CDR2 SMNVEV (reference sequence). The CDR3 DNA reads TGTGCCAGCACCCTCGGGCCGGCTACCGGGGAGCTGTTTTTT. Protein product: CASTLGPATGELFF.

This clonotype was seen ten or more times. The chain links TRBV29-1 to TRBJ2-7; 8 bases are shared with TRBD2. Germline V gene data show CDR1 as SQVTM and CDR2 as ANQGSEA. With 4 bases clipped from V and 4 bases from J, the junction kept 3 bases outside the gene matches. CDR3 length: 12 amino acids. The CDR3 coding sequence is TGCAGCGTTGTAGGCGGGAGGTACGAGCAGTACTTC. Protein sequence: CSVVGGRYEQYF.

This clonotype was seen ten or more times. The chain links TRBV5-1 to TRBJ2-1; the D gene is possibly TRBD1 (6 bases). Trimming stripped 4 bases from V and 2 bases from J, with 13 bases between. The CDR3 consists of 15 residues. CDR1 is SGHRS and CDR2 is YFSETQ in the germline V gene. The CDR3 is CASSLDRQAYNEQFF. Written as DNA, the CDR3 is TGCGCCAGCAGCCTAGACAGGCAGGCCTACAATGAGCAGTTCTTC.

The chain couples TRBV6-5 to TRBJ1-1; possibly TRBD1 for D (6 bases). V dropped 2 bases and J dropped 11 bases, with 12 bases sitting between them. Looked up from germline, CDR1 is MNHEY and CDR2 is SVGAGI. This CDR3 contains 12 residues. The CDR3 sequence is CASSYQSGEAFF. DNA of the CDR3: TGTGCCAGCAGTTACCAGTCAGGGGAGGCTTTCTTT.